This T cell receptor beta chain was sequenced for a study of blood T cell repertoires in COVID-19. Across the whole study: Sources were T cells, B-cell-depleted T cells, or PBMCs; the material itself was cDNA or gDNA.

Per the original data handling: Counts of nucleated cells, estimated from reference gene primer amplification, were obtained. Here immunoSEQ multiplex PCR was the method, and the copy in TCRdb shows in-frame clones only, minus some. V and J calls and clone size come straight from that table; D and trimming were deduced from the DNA. The table lists approximately 230,000 clones, approximately 79% of them singletons. J gave up 9 bases and V 3 bases, and 6 bases lay outside the gene matches. This CDR3 has 13 residues. The germline CDR1 and CDR2 sequences are SGDLS and YYNGEE. The chain uses TRBV9 and TRBJ1-5; 7 nucleotides match TRBD1. The clonotype comes from a woman in her 40s with active or convalescent COVID-19. Sequencing was performed on peripheral blood. The CDR3 nucleotides read TGTGCCAGCAGCGAGGGGGACAGCTCGCCCCAGCATTTT. As protein: CASSEGDSSPQHF.